This TCR beta chain was sequenced in a study of T cell repertoires in cytomegalovirus infection. This CDR3 is 14 amino acids long. Trimming shortened V by 4 bases and J by 3 bases, and 13 bases separated the two germline ends. Per the germline V gene, CDR1 is SGHNT and CDR2 is YYREEE (reference sequence). TCRdb redid the calling of the reads with MiXCR, one entry per CDR3 protein. This repertoire shows more than 110,000 distinct CDR3 sequences, 32% found once; its top ten account for roughly 47%. Turning to this clonotype: Its specificity is unknown.

The receptor was derived from a human donor in good health (CMV status not recorded). Some clones in this sample may be carry-over from other donors' samples. The sequencing used CD8+ T cells from cultured PBMCs, collected from culture after CMV antigen stimulation. The rearrangement uses TRBV5-4 and TRBJ2-5; maybe TRBD2 (6 bases). In nucleotides, the CDR3 is TGTGCCAGCAGCCCGGACTATATGGAAGAGACCCAGTACTTC. This translates into CASSPDYMEETQYF.